Listed below are T cell receptor beta chains from one sample, sequenced in a study of graft-versus-host responses after intestinal transplantation. The antigens for these receptors are not known. Profiling relied on immunoSEQ multiplex PCR, and the TCRdb table lists in-frame clones only, not all of them. This sample has over 100,000 clones, with about 92% found just once. Source: unstimulated CD8+ T cells sorted from spleen or lymph node cells, taken before transplant. Receptors were obtained from a human donor who was the organ donor for an intestinal transplant. Both conserved end residues are part of each CDR3. The D gene is left open where the match is weak. Clone sizes are given selectively: once, few, many, or a class where the clone is expanded.

J gene,V gene,clone size,D gene,CDR3 protein,CDR3 DNA
TRBJ2-5,TRBV19,once,NA,CASSGRTRETQYF,TGTGCCAGTAGTGGCCGCACCCGGGAGACCCAGTACTTC
TRBJ2-7,TRBV2,NA,NA,CASSAMVGTYEQYF,TGTGCCAGCAGTGCCATGGTGGGGACCTACGAGCAGTACTTC
TRBJ2-7,TRBV6-1,NA,TRBD1,CASSEPHRGNYEQYF,TGTGCCAGCAGTGAACCCCACAGGGGGAACTACGAGCAGTACTTC
TRBJ2-7,TRBV6-1,NA,TRBD1,CASSAITGGYEQYF,TGTGCCAGCAGTGCAATAACAGGGGGGTACGAGCAGTACTTC
TRBJ1-1,TRBV28,NA,NA,CASSSGTPPEAFF,TGTGCCAGCAGTTCCGGGACACCCCCTGAAGCTTTCTTT
TRBJ2-7,TRBV2,NA,NA,CASSEAWGADEQYF,TGTGCCAGCAGTGAAGCGTGGGGGGCCGACGAGCAGTACTTC
TRBJ2-7,TRBV28,NA,NA,CASGGTSYEQYF,TGTGCCAGCGGCGGGACGTCCTACGAGCAGTACTTC
TRBJ2-7,TRBV7-8,NA,TRBD2,CASSPGLAGAYEQYF,TGTGCCAGCAGCCCCGGACTAGCGGGAGCCTACGAGCAGTACTTC
TRBJ1-2,TRBV6-1,NA,TRBD1,CASSGPGTLRDSSYTF,TGTGCCAGCAGTGGGCCGGGGACACTAAGGGACAGTAGCTACACCTTC
TRBJ2-7,TRBV4-1,NA,NA,CASSQDRTVSYEQYF,TGCGCCAGCAGCCAAGATCGAACAGTCTCCTACGAGCAGTACTTC
TRBJ2-7,TRBV27,NA,TRBD2,CASYWGGEQYF,TGTGCCAGCTATTGGGGGGGCGAGCAGTACTTC
TRBJ2-7,TRBV10-2,NA,TRBD1,CASSEAGQGYEQYF,TGCGCCAGCAGTGAGGCTGGACAGGGTTACGAGCAGTACTTC
TRBJ2-1,TRBV29-1,NA,NA,CSVGFSSYNEQFF,TGCAGCGTTGGGTTTAGCTCCTACAATGAGCAGTTCTTC
TRBJ1-2,TRBV14,NA,NA,CASSQDTKRREGGYTF,TGTGCCAGCAGCCAAGATACCAAACGAAGGGAAGGTGGCTACACCTTC
TRBJ2-1,TRBV27,NA,TRBD1,CASSPAGTGLVSNEQFF,TGTGCCAGCAGTCCTGCCGGGACAGGGTTAGTTAGCAATGAGCAGTTCTTC